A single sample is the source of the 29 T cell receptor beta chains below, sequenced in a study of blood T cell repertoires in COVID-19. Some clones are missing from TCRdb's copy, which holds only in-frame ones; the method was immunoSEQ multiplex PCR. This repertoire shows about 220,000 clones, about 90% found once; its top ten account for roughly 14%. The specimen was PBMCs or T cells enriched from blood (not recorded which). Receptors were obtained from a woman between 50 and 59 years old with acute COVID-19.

The CDR3 sequence: CASSLLAGPLNQPQHF. The CDR3 DNA reads as TGTGCCAGCAGTTTGTTGGCAGGGCCCCTCAATCAGCCCCAGCATTTT. The rearrangement links TRBV28 to TRBJ1-5; D might be TRBD1 (5 bases). The ends were cut back, 3 bases at V and 3 bases at J, with 15 bases in the middle. Germline CDR1 and CDR2: MDHEN and SYDVKM. The CDR3 has 16 residues. Variable domain in full (rest from reference TRBV28 and TRBJ1-5): DVKVTQSSRYLVKRTGEKVFLECVQDMDHENMFWYRQDPGLGLRLIYFSYDVKMKEKGDIPEGYSVSREKKERFSLILESASTNQTSMYLCASSLLAGPLNQPQHFGDGTRLSIL.

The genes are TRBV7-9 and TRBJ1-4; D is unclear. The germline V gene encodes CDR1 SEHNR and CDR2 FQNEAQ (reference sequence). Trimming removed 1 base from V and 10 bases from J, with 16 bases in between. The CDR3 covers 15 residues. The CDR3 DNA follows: TGTGCCAGCAGCTTAGAATCAGTTCGGGGAGGAAAACTGTTTTTT. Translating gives CASSLESVRGGKLFF.

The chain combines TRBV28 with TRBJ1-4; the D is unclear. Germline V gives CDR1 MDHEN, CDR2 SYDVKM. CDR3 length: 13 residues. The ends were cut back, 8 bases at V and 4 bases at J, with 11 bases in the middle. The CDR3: CASQRFLNEKLFF. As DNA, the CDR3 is TGTGCCAGCCAACGGTTCCTTAATGAAAAACTGTTTTTT.

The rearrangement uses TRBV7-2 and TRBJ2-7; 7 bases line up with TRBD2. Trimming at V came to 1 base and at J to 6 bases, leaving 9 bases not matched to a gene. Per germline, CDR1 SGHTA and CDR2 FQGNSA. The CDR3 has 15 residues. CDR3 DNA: TGTGCCAGCAGCTTAGTCGGGGGAGGGGCTGTCGAGCAGTACTTC. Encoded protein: CASSLVGGGAVEQYF.

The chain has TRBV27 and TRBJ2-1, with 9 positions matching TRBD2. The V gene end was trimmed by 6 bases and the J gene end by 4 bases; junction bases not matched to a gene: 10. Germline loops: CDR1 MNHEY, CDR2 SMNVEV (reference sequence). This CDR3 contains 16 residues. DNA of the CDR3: TGTGCCAGCAGAGGGCCTGGGCGGGAGGGTTACAATGAGCAGTTCTTC. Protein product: CASRGPGREGYNEQFF.

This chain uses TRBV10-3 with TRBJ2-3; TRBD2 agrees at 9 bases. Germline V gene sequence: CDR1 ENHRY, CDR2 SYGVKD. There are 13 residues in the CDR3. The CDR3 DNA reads TGTGCATGTAGCGGGAGCCCCACAGATACGCAGTATTTT. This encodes CACSGSPTDTQYF.

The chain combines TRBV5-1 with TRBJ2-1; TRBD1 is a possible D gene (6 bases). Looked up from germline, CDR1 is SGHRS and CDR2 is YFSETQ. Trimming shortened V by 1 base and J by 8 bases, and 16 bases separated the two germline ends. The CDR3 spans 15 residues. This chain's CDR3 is CASSLTGPGAHEQFF. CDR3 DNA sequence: TGCGCCAGCAGCTTGACCGGACCAGGGGCCCATGAGCAGTTCTTC.

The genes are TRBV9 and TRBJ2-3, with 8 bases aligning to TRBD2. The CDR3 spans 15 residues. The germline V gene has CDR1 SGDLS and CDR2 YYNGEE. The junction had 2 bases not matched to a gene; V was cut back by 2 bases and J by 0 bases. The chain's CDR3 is CASSVSGSSTDTQYF. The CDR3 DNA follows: TGTGCCAGCAGCGTCAGCGGGAGCAGCACAGATACGCAGTATTTT.

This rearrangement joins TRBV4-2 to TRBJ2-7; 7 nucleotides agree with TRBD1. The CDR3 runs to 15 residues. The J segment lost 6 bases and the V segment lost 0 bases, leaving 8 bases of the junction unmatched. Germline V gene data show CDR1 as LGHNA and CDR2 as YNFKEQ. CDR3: CASSQDRDRVVEQYF. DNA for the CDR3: TGTGCCAGCAGCCAAGATCGAGACAGGGTGGTCGAGCAGTACTTC.

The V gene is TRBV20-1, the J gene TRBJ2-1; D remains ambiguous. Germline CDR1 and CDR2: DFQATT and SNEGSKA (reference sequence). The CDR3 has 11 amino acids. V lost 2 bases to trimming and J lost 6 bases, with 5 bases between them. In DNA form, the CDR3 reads TGCAGTGCTAGACGGTCCAATGAGCAGTTCTTC. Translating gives CSARRSNEQFF.

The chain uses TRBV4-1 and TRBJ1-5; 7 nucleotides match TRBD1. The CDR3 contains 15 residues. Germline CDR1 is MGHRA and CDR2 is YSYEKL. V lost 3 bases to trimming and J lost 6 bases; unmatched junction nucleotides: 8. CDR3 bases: TGCGCCAGCAGCCAGGAAGACAGGGTTGGTCAGCCCCAGCATTTT. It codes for CASSQEDRVGQPQHF.

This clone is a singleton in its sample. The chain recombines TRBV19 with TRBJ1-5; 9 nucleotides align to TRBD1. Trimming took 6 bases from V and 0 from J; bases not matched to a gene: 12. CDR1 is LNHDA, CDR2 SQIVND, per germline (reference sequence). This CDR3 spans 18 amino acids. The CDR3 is CASSYTDRGLYSNQPQHF. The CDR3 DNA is TGTGCCAGTAGCTATACGGACAGGGGTCTGTATAGCAATCAGCCCCAGCATTTT.

The CDR3 DNA sequence: TGTGCCAGCAGTTTTTGGCCGGGGGAGGGCTACACCTTC. It yields the protein CASSFWPGEGYTF. This chain connects TRBV27 to TRBJ1-2; TRBD1 is a possible D gene (5 bases). This CDR3 has 13 amino acids. Trimming took off 3 bases at V and 8 bases at J, with 13 bases between the two ends. CDR1 is MNHEY, CDR2 SMNVEV, per germline (reference sequence).

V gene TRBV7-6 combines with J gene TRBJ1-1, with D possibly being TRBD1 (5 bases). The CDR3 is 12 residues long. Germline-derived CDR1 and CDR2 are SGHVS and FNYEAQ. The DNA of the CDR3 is TGTGCATCAGGGTCGGTGAACACTGAAGCTTTCTTT. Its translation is CASGSVNTEAFF. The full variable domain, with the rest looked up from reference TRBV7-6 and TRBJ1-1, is GAGVSQSPRYKVTKRGQDVALRCDPISGHVSLYWYRQALGQGPEFLTYFNYEAQQDKSGLPNDRFSAERPEGSISTLTIQRTEQRDSAMYRCASGSVNTEAFFGQGTRLTVV.

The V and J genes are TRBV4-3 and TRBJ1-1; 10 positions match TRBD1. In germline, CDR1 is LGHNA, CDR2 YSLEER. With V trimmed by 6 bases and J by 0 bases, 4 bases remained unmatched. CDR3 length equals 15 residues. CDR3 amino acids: CASSWTGGVNTEAFF. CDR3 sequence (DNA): TGCGCCAGCAGTTGGACAGGGGGTGTGAACACTGAAGCTTTCTTT.

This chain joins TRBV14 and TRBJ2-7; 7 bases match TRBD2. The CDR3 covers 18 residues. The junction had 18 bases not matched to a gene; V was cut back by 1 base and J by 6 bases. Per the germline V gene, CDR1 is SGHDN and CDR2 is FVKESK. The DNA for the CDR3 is TGTGCCAGCAGCCAAGGGGGGACCCGGACTAGGGCCTGGGGCGAGCAGTACTTC. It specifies CASSQGGTRTRAWGEQYF.

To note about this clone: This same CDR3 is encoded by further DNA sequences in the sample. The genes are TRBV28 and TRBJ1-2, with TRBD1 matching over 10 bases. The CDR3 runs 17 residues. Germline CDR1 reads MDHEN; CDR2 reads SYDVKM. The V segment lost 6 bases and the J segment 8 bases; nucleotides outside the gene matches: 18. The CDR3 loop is CASRQYGQGVVLGGYTF. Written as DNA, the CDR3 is TGTGCCAGCAGACAATACGGACAGGGGGTTGTGTTGGGAGGCTACACCTTC.

CDR3: CASSLGAENTEAFF. The CDR3 DNA follows: TGTGCCAGCAGCTTAGGCGCGGAGAACACTGAAGCTTTCTTT. This chain connects TRBV7-9 to TRBJ1-1; D gene ambiguous. Trimming cost V 1 base and J 1 base, with 7 bases left between them. Germline CDR1 is SEHNR and CDR2 is FQNEAQ (reference sequence). The CDR3 covers 14 residues. The whole variable domain, filled in from reference TRBV7-9 and TRBJ1-1, reads DTGVSQNPRHKITKRGQNVTFRCDPISEHNRLYWYRQTLGQGPEFLTYFQNEAQLEKSRLLSDRFSAERPKGSFSTLEIQRTEQGDSAMYLCASSLGAENTEAFFGQGTRLTVV.

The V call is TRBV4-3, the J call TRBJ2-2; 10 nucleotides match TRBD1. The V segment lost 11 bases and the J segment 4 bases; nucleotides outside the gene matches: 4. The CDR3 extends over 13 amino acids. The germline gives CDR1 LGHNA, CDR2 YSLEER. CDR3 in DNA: TGCGCCGCGAGGACAGGGGGCACCGGGGAGCTGTTTTTT. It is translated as CAARTGGTGELFF.

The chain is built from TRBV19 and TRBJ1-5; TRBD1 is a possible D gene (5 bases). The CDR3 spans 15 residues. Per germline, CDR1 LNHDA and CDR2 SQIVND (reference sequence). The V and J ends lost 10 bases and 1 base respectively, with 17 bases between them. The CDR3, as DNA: TGTGCCACAACTCGACAGATACACAGCAATCAGCCCCAGCATTTT. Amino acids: CATTRQIHSNQPQHF. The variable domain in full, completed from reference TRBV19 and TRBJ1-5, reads DGGITQSPKYLFRKEGQNVTLSCEQNLNHDAMYWYRQDPGQGLRLIYYSQIVNDFQKGDIAEGYSVSREKKESFPLTVTSAQKNPTAFYLCATTRQIHSNQPQHFGDGTRLSIL.

CDR3 amino acids: CASSLDREDFRTEAFF. Written as DNA, the CDR3 is TGTGCCAGTAGTCTGGACAGGGAGGATTTTAGGACTGAAGCTTTCTTT. The gene calls are TRBV19 and TRBJ1-1; 8 nucleotides line up with TRBD1. V lost 5 bases to trimming and J lost 5 bases; unmatched junction nucleotides: 13. Germline V lookup: CDR1 LNHDA, CDR2 SQIVND (reference sequence). The CDR3 runs 16 residues.

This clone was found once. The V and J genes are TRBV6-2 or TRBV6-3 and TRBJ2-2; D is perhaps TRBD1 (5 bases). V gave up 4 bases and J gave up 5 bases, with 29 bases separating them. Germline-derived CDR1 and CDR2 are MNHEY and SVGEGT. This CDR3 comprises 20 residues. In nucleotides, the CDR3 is TGTGCCAGCAGTTTCCCCGGATCTAGGACAACCTCCGGTGGGACCGGGGAGCTGTTTTTT. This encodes CASSFPGSRTTSGGTGELFF.

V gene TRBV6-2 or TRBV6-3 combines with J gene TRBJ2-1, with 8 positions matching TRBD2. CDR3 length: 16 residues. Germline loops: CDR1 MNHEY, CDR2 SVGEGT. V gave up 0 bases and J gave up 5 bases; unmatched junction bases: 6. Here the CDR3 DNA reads TGTGCCAGCAGTTACTCGGGGAGCGGGAGCCACAATGAGCAGTTCTTC. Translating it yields CASSYSGSGSHNEQFF.

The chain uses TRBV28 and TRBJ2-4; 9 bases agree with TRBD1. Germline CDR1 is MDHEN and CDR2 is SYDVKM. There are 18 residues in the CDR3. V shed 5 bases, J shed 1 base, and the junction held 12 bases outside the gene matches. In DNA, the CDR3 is TGTGCCAGCAGTGGACCGGGACAGGGCGAGGGGGCCAAAAACATTCAGTACTTC. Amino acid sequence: CASSGPGQGEGAKNIQYF.

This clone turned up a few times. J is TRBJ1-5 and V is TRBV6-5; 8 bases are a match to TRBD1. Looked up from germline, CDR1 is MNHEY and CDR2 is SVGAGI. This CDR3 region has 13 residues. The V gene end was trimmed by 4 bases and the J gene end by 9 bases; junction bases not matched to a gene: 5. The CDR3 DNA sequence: TGTGCCAGCAGTTTGACAGGGGTTCGGCCCCAGCATTTT. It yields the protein CASSLTGVRPQHF.

The CDR3 nucleotides are TGTGCCTGGAGTGTGGGAGTCGGCTATGGCTACACCTTC. This codes for CAWSVGVGYGYTF. The V gene is TRBV30, the J gene TRBJ1-2; no definite D call. The ends were cut back, 0 bases at V and 4 bases at J, with 9 bases in the middle. The CDR3 loop spans 13 amino acids. In germline, CDR1 is GTSNPN, CDR2 SVGIG (reference sequence).

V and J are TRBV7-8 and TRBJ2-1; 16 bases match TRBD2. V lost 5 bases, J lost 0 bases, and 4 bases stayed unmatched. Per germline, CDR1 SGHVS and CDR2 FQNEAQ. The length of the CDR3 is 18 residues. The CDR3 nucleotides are TGTGCCAGCAGCCAGGGACTAGCGGGAGGGAGCTCCTACAATGAGCAGTTCTTC. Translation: CASSQGLAGGSSYNEQFF. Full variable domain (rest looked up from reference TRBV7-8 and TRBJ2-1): GAGVSQSPRYKVAKRGQDVALRCDPISGHVSLFWYQQALGQGPEFLTYFQNEAQLDKSGLPSDRFFAERPEGSVSTLKIQRTQQEDSAVYLCASSQGLAGGSSYNEQFFGPGTRLTVL.

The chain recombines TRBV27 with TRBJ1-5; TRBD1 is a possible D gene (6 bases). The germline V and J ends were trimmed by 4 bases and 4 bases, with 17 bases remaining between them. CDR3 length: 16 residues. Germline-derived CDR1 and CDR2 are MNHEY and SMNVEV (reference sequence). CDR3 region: CASSYGRGYPNQPQHF. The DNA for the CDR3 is TGTGCCAGCAGTTACGGCAGGGGATATCCTAATCAGCCCCAGCATTTT.

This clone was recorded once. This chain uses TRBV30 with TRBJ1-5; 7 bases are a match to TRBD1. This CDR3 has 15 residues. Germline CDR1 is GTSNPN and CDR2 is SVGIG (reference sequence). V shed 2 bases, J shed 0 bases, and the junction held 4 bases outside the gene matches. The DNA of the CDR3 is TGTGCCTGGAGTACAACAGGGGTTAGCAATCAGCCCCAGCATTTT. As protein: CAWSTTGVSNQPQHF.